This passage covers 30 T cell receptor beta chains from one sample sequenced in a study of T cell repertoires in cytomegalovirus infection. Which antigens these TCRs recognize remains unknown. Via MiXCR, TCRdb re-called the reads, giving one row per CDR3 protein. The table lists some 500,000 distinct CDR3 sequences, roughly a third of them singletons. Material: cultured PBMCs, obtained from culture after CMV antigen stimulation. The receptors were gathered from a human donor in good health (CMV status not recorded). Some clones in this sample may be carry-over from other donors' samples.

Regarding this clonotype: Since a much larger clone is just one base distant, this may be a read error. This chain links TRBV7-8 with TRBJ2-2; D unresolved. In germline, CDR1 is SGHVS, CDR2 FQNEAQ. Trimming shortened V by 1 base and J by 1 base, and 10 bases separated the two germline ends. The CDR3 covers 16 residues. The CDR3 protein is CASSLGLTENTGELFF. The CDR3 DNA reads TGTGCCAGCAGCTTAGGGCTAACGGAGAACACCGGGGAGCTGTTTTTT.

A few counts support this clonotype. The chain is built from TRBV2 and TRBJ1-5, with TRBD1 matching over 8 bases. Unmatched junction bases numbered 11, after V lost 8 bases and J lost 2 bases. Per the germline V gene, CDR1 is SNHLY and CDR2 is FYNNEI. This CDR3 region has 16 residues. The CDR3 spells CASVGGPGGRNQPQHF. DNA of the CDR3: TGTGCCAGCGTGGGGGGTCCAGGGGGCCGCAATCAGCCCCAGCATTTT.

This clonotype was picked up one time. The conserved final phenylalanine or tryptophan is absent from the CDR3, which likely points to a read error. The rearrangement uses TRBV5-1 and TRBJ1-5, with a weak D call TRBD1 (5 bases). Germline V gene lookup returns CDR1 SGHRS and CDR2 YFSETQ. The CDR3 consists of 13 residues. The V and J ends lost 3 bases and 4 bases respectively, with 8 bases between them. CDR3 amino acids: CASSSDINQPQHL. The CDR3 nucleotides read TGCGCCAGCAGCTCGGACATTAATCAGCCCCAGCATCTT.

As DNA, the CDR3 is TGTGCCAGCAGTTCAACCTCCGGGACTAGAGGTATTGAGCAGTTCTTC. Amino acids: CASSSTSGTRGIEQFF. The rearrangement uses TRBV6-2 or TRBV6-3 and TRBJ2-1, with 8 positions matching TRBD2. Germline assignment: CDR1 MNHEY and CDR2 SVGEGT. The CDR3 length is 16 residues. V dropped 4 bases and J dropped 9; count of bases not matched to a gene: 14.

This clonotype was detected ten times or more. CDR3 coding DNA: TGTGCCAGCAGCTTGGACAGGGCCGTCACTGAAGCTTTCTTT. Its protein product is CASSLDRAVTEAFF. The chain joins TRBV7-2 to TRBJ1-1; 8 positions agree with TRBD1. CDR3 length: 14 residues. The germline V gene encodes CDR1 SGHTA and CDR2 FQGNSA. J lost 4 bases, V lost 3 bases, and 4 bases had no gene match.

The chain couples TRBV4-1 to TRBJ2-7, with D perhaps matching TRBD1 or TRBD2 (5 bases each). Germline CDR1 is MGHRA and CDR2 is YSYEKL. The CDR3 spans 16 residues. The germline V and J ends were trimmed by 3 bases and 3 bases, with 18 bases remaining between them. The CDR3 nucleotides are TGCGCCAGCAGCCAGAACCCGGGACCTTGGTACTACGAGCAGTACTTC. Encoded protein: CASSQNPGPWYYEQYF.

This clonotype came up many times. The chain carries TRBV7-9 and TRBJ2-1; the match to TRBD2 covers 16 bases. Germline V gives CDR1 SEHNR, CDR2 FQNEAQ (reference sequence). V shed 4 bases and J 10 bases; nucleotides not matched to a gene: 16. The CDR3 contains 19 residues. CDR3 protein: CASSSPGLAGGPGGREQFF. The CDR3 region has the DNA TGTGCCAGCAGCTCACCGGGACTAGCGGGAGGGCCTGGGGGCAGAGAGCAGTTCTTC.

The chain couples TRBV27 to TRBJ1-4; D uncertain. The CDR3 runs to 19 residues. CDR1 and CDR2 from the germline V gene are MNHEY and SMNVEV (reference sequence). Trimming removed 1 base at V and 2 bases at J, with 20 bases between. CDR3: CASSLYPALIGDTNEKLFF. DNA of the CDR3: TGTGCCAGCAGTTTATATCCCGCTCTTATTGGCGATACTAATGAAAAACTGTTTTTT.

This chain uses TRBV7-2 with TRBJ2-1; D is unresolved. Germline V gives CDR1 SGHTA, CDR2 FQGNSA. The CDR3 spans 13 residues. Trimming shortened V by 0 bases and J by 5 bases, and 5 bases separated the two germline ends. The CDR3 sequence is CASSLALHNEQFF. In nucleotides, the CDR3 is TGTGCCAGCAGCTTAGCACTACACAATGAGCAGTTCTTC.

This chain links TRBV12-3 or TRBV12-4 with TRBJ1-2; TRBD1 matches 8 bases. Germline trimming cut 2 bases from V and 7 bases from J; bases unmatched to any gene: 12. The CDR3 spans 16 residues. The CDR3, as DNA: TGTGCCAGCAGTTTAACGGCAGGCAGGGGGCCTAGTGGCTACACCTTC. Protein sequence: CASSLTAGRGPSGYTF.

The genes are TRBV5-1 and TRBJ2-1, with TRBD2 matching 8 bases. The CDR3 contains 16 residues. J gave up 2 bases and V 2 bases, and 6 bases lay outside the gene matches. Germline V gives CDR1 SGHRS, CDR2 YFSETQ. The CDR3 protein is CASSFGLAGAYNEQFF. The DNA of the CDR3 is TGCGCCAGCAGCTTTGGGCTAGCGGGCGCCTACAATGAGCAGTTCTTC.

This chain connects TRBV30 to TRBJ1-1, with TRBD1 as a possible D gene (6 bases). V lost 0 bases to trimming and J lost 0 bases, with 29 bases between them. CDR1 GTSNPN and CDR2 SVGIG come from the germline V gene (reference sequence). The CDR3 runs to 21 residues. The DNA of the CDR3 is TGTGCCTGGAGTGTAAATCGGCCAGGGGCGAGGGGTAGAGGGCTGAACACTGAAGCTTTCTTT. Translating gives CAWSVNRPGARGRGLNTEAFF.

V is TRBV4-2 and J is TRBJ1-5; 8 bases line up with TRBD1. Germline loops: CDR1 LGHNA, CDR2 YNFKEQ. This CDR3 is built from 16 residues. V lost 1 base, J lost 7 bases, and 9 bases stayed unmatched. This CDR3 reads CASSQAQGVIGQPQHF. The DNA of the CDR3 is TGTGCCAGCAGCCAAGCACAGGGGGTGATAGGGCAGCCCCAGCATTTT.

V gene TRBV28 combines with J gene TRBJ2-2; 14 bases align to TRBD2. After removal of 7 bases from V and 4 bases from J, the junction contained 8 bases not matched to a gene. This CDR3 has 17 amino acids. Germline lookup yields CDR1 MDHEN and CDR2 SYDVKM. CDR3 nucleotide sequence: TGTGCCAGCAACGCGGGGGGACTAGCGGGGGTCACCGGGGAGCTGTTTTTT. This sequence encodes CASNAGGLAGVTGELFF.

The chain uses TRBV4-1 and TRBJ2-1, with TRBD2 identical over 11 bases. After removal of 0 bases from V and 8 bases from J, the junction contained 12 bases not matched to a gene. Per germline, CDR1 MGHRA and CDR2 YSYEKL. The CDR3 runs 18 residues. In DNA form, the CDR3 reads TGCGCCAGCAGCCAAGACCCGGGACTAGCGGATACCTTCGATGAGCAGTTCTTC. Protein: CASSQDPGLADTFDEQFF.

This clonotype was seen only a few times. The gene calls are TRBV7-2 and TRBJ1-2, with D possibly TRBD1 on 5 matching bases. Trimming removed 2 bases from V and 4 bases from J, with 17 bases in between. The V gene's germline CDR1 is SGHTA and CDR2 FQGNSA. This CDR3 comprises 16 residues. The CDR3 DNA follows: TGTGCCAGCAGCTTAAAGTCCCCCAGGGCGGGCTATGGCTACACCTTC. Translated: CASSLKSPRAGYGYTF. Together with reference TRBV7-2 and TRBJ1-2, the CDR3 gives the full variable domain: GAGVSQSPSNKVTEKGKDVELRCDPISGHTALYWYRQSLGQGLEFLIYFQGNSAPDKSGLPSDRFSAERTGGSVSTLTIQRTQQEDSAVYLCASSLKSPRAGYGYTFGSGTRLTVV.

This clonotype was seen many times. This sequence joins TRBV7-2 and TRBJ2-4; 7 positions match TRBD2. CDR3 length: 16 residues. Germline lookup yields CDR1 SGHTA and CDR2 FQGNSA. J was trimmed by 0 bases and V by 5 bases; bases with no gene match: 7. The CDR3 DNA reads as TGTGCCAGCAGCCCGACGGGAGGCCTAGCCAAAAACATTCAGTACTTC. Encoded protein: CASSPTGGLAKNIQYF.

This clonotype was recorded a few times. J is TRBJ2-1 and V is TRBV7-2, with D unresolved. CDR1 is SGHTA and CDR2 is FQGNSA in the germline V gene. CDR3 length equals 15 residues. The ends were cut back, 6 bases at V and 2 bases at J, with 14 bases in the middle. CDR3 in amino acids: CASSPDSFPYNEQFF. CDR3 in DNA: TGTGCCAGCAGTCCAGACTCATTCCCCTACAATGAGCAGTTCTTC.

The rearrangement uses TRBV6-6 and TRBJ1-1, with a possible D match to TRBD1 (6 bases). Trimming took off 7 bases at V and 4 bases at J, with 16 bases between the two ends. The CDR3 covers 14 residues. Germline CDR1 and CDR2: MNHNY and SVGAGI (reference sequence). CDR3: CASTDRLTTTEAFF. As DNA, the CDR3 is TGTGCCAGCACTGACAGGTTGACGACCACTGAAGCTTTCTTT.

V gene TRBV6-2 or TRBV6-3 combines with J gene TRBJ2-1, with 8 positions matching TRBD1. V was clipped by 6 bases and J by 9 bases; unmatched bases: 13. CDR3 size: 15 residues. The germline gives CDR1 MNHEY, CDR2 SVGEGT. The CDR3 is CASSSGGAGGGEQFF. CDR3 in DNA: TGTGCCAGCAGCTCAGGGGGCGCTGGGGGAGGTGAGCAGTTCTTC.

The chain joins TRBV7-6 to TRBJ1-4; 8 bases are shared with TRBD1. Germline CDR1 reads SGHVS; CDR2 reads FNYEAQ. With V trimmed by 5 bases and J by 2 bases, 7 bases remained unmatched. The CDR3 is 16 residues long. The CDR3 protein is CASSLMRTGTNEKLFF. CDR3 sequence (DNA): TGTGCCAGCAGCCTGATGAGGACAGGGACTAATGAAAAACTGTTTTTT. Complete variable domain (other parts from reference TRBV7-6 and TRBJ1-4): GAGVSQSPRYKVTKRGQDVALRCDPISGHVSLYWYRQALGQGPEFLTYFNYEAQQDKSGLPNDRFSAERPEGSISTLTIQRTEQRDSAMYRCASSLMRTGTNEKLFFGSGTQLSVL.

This clonotype was counted at least ten times. The genes are TRBV12-3 or TRBV12-4 and TRBJ2-1, with 10 bases matching TRBD2. V shed 3 bases and J 10 bases; nucleotides not matched to a gene: 12. This CDR3 comprises 16 residues. The CDR3 coding sequence is TGTGCCAGCAGTTTTCTGGGGCTAGCGGGAGTTAGGGAGCAGTTCTTC. This translates into CASSFLGLAGVREQFF.

This clonotype has just a few counts. This rearrangement joins TRBV4-3 to TRBJ1-4; D might be TRBD1 (6 bases). Germline CDR1 LGHNA, CDR2 YSLEER. The CDR3 consists of 15 residues. The V gene lost 4 bases and the J gene lost 7 bases, with 16 bases spanning the gap. The CDR3 DNA reads TGCGCCAGCAGCCCTGCGGGACAAGCGATTGAAAAACTGTTTTTT. The encoded protein is CASSPAGQAIEKLFF.

About this clonotype itself: The junction departs from germline at one end; a sequencing error may be responsible. The chain joins TRBV7-6 to TRBJ2-1; TRBD2 might be the D (6 bases). The germline CDR1 and CDR2 sequences are SGHVS and FNYEAQ. The CDR3 is made up of 14 amino acids. In DNA form, the CDR3 reads TGTGCTAGCAGCTTAGGCGCTGGGGGGAATGAGCAGTTCTTC. Translated, it gives CASSLGAGGNEQFF.

This clonotype appeared once. V and J are TRBV12-3 or TRBV12-4 and TRBJ2-7; 9 nucleotides agree with TRBD2. This CDR3 contains 16 residues. With 5 bases clipped from V and 3 bases from J, the junction kept 11 bases outside the gene matches. The CDR3 is CASSVLAGGPLYEQYF. The CDR3 DNA sequence: TGTGCCAGCAGTGTCCTCGCGGGAGGGCCTCTCTACGAGCAGTACTTC.

This clonotype was detected a few times. The chain employs TRBV28 and TRBJ2-7; D possibly uses TRBD1 or TRBD2 (5 bases each). This CDR3 is 13 amino acids long. Trimming cost V 5 bases and J 2 bases, with 10 bases left between them. Germline V lookup: CDR1 MDHEN, CDR2 SYDVKM. CDR3 in amino acids: CASSPVGAYEQYF. Written as DNA, the CDR3 is TGTGCCAGCAGTCCGGTGGGGGCCTACGAGCAGTACTTC.

This clonotype was recorded many times. The chain links TRBV7-2 to TRBJ2-5; D gene unclear. V lost 4 bases and J 0 bases, leaving 9 bases between the germline ends. Germline V lookup: CDR1 SGHTA, CDR2 FQGNSA. The CDR3 sequence is 14 residues long. The CDR3 reads CASSSLTYQETQYF. In DNA form, the CDR3 reads TGTGCCAGCAGCTCGCTAACGTACCAAGAGACCCAGTACTTC.

The chain uses TRBV6-5 and TRBJ2-6, with D perhaps TRBD1 or TRBD2 (5 bases each). In germline, CDR1 is MNHEY, CDR2 SVGAGI. The CDR3 spans 16 residues. V lost 4 bases, J lost 0 bases, and 10 bases lay in between. The CDR3 DNA is TGTGCCAGCAGTTTTGAGGGGAGCTCTGGGGCCAACGTCCTGACTTTC. Encoded protein: CASSFEGSSGANVLTF.

The chain links TRBV18 to TRBJ2-5; 9 positions match TRBD1. Trimming at V came to 3 bases and at J to 3 bases, leaving 2 bases not matched to a gene. Germline loops: CDR1 KGHSH, CDR2 LQKENI. The CDR3 extends over 14 amino acids. The CDR3: CASSPRTGEETQYF. The CDR3, as DNA: TGTGCCAGCTCACCGAGGACAGGGGAAGAGACCCAGTACTTC.

There are many counts of this clonotype. The chain employs TRBV7-8 and TRBJ2-7; TRBD2 matches 8 bases. The CDR3 covers 15 residues. With V trimmed by 1 base and J by 0 bases, 2 bases remained unmatched. Germline CDR1 reads SGHVS; CDR2 reads FQNEAQ. The CDR3 DNA reads TGTGCCAGCAGCTTAGGCGGGAGGAGCTCCTACGAGCAGTACTTC. It is translated as CASSLGGRSSYEQYF.